This is a list of T cell receptor beta chains from one sample in a study of identical twins' blood T cells. TCRdb re-called the 5' RACE reads with MiXCR, one entry per CDR3 protein. The data contain 400,000 or so distinct CDR3 sequences, approximately 30% of them singletons. The sample consisted of PBMCs. The receptors stem from a woman between 18 and 50 years old in good health. CDR3s include the opening cysteine and the closing phenylalanine or tryptophan. The D gene is left open where the match is weak. Rows may omit the clone size; those that give it use once, few, many or a size class.

D	length	V	J	size	CDR3	DNA
-	15	TRBV5-1	TRBJ1-4	few	CASSLSYGGNEKLFF	TGCGCCAGCAGCTTGTCCTACGGGGGAAATGAAAAACTGTTTTTT
-	15	TRBV6-5	TRBJ2-3	-	CASSYSPRLTDTQYF	TGTGCCAGCAGTTACAGTCCCCGACTAACAGATACGCAGTATTTT
-	14	TRBV6-5	TRBJ1-2	-	CASSTPGANYGYTF	TGTGCCAGCAGTACCCCAGGGGCGAACTATGGCTACACCTTC
-	14	TRBV19	TRBJ1-5	-	CASSIFSRNQPQHF	TGTGCCAGTAGTATATTCAGCCGCAATCAGCCCCAGCATTTT
-	12	TRBV12-3/TRBV12-4	TRBJ2-7	-	CASSYLRSGQYF	TGTGCCAGCAGTTACTTGCGAAGCGGGCAGTACTTC
-	13	TRBV6-6	TRBJ1-2	-	CASSSTVGAGYTF	TGTGCCAGCAGTTCGACAGTGGGGGCCGGCTACACCTTC
-	14	TRBV19	TRBJ1-1	-	CASSRTNPLTEAFF	TGTGCCAGTAGTCGGACAAACCCCCTTACTGAAGCTTTCTTT
-	17	TRBV7-9	TRBJ1-4	once	CASSPRGAGPSNEKLFF	TGTGCCAGCAGCCCTCGAGGGGCCGGACCTTCGAATGAAAAACTGTTTTTT
TRBD2	16	TRBV4-3	TRBJ2-1	few	CASSQSLAGGGNEQFF	TGCGCCAGCAGCCAATCACTAGCGGGAGGGGGAAATGAGCAGTTCTTC
-	15	TRBV3-1	TRBJ1-3	-	CASSQDTRTANTIYF	TGTGCCAGCAGCCAAGATACCCGGACAGCAAACACCATATATTTT
-	17	TRBV2	TRBJ1-6	-	CASSDRDPHFYNSPLHF	TGTGCCAGCAGTGACCGGGACCCGCACTTCTATAATTCACCCCTCCACTTT
TRBD2	16	TRBV7-8	TRBJ2-2	-	CASSLVASGNTGELFF	TGTGCCAGCAGCTTAGTGGCTAGCGGGAACACCGGGGAGCTGTTTTTT
-	13	TRBV4-3	TRBJ1-5	once	CASKNHRAQPQHF	TGCGCCAGCAAGAACCACCGGGCCCAGCCCCAGCATTTT
-	12	TRBV5-6	TRBJ1-1	few	CASSLLQFEAFF	TGTGCCAGCAGCTTGTTGCAGTTTGAAGCTTTCTTT
-	14	TRBV10-3	TRBJ1-1	few	CAISETGYGTEAFF	TGTGCCATCAGTGAAACAGGGTATGGTACTGAAGCTTTCTTT
-	14	TRBV10-1	TRBJ1-6	many	CASSESSYNSPLHF	TGCGCCAGCAGTGAGAGCTCCTATAATTCACCCCTCCACTTT
-	13	TRBV12-5	TRBJ1-2	few	CASGQDLNYGYTF	TGTGCTAGTGGGCAAGACCTTAACTATGGCTACACCTTC
-	13	TRBV2	TRBJ1-3	few	CAGSESGRNTIYF	TGTGCCGGCAGTGAGTCTGGGAGAAACACCATATATTTT
TRBD1	15	TRBV20-1	TRBJ2-3	-	CSARYRDRPQMTQYF	TGCAGTGCTAGATACCGGGACAGACCCCAGATGACGCAGTATTTT
-	15	TRBV25-1	TRBJ2-1	-	CASSDFRTIIDEQFF	TGTGCCAGCAGTGATTTCCGGACTATTATCGATGAGCAGTTCTTC
TRBD1	13	TRBV29-1	TRBJ2-1	few	CSVSDRERNEQFF	TGCAGCGTCTCTGACAGGGAAAGGAATGAGCAGTTCTTC
-	17	TRBV20-1	TRBJ1-6	few	CSARPDIESSYNSPLHF	TGCAGTGCTAGACCCGACATAGAGAGCTCCTATAATTCACCCCTCCACTTT
-	14	TRBV12-5	TRBJ2-2	-	CASRRGADTGGLFF	TGTGCTAGTAGAAGGGGGGCCGACACCGGGGGGCTGTTTTTT
-	17	TRBV20-1	TRBJ1-6	few	CSARDEGPDLPSSPLHF	TGCAGTGCTAGAGATGAAGGGCCGGACTTGCCTAGTTCACCCCTCCACTTT
TRBD1	15	TRBV20-1	TRBJ2-2	few	CSARGGTGDMEELFF	TGCAGTGCTAGAGGGGGGACAGGGGATATGGAGGAGCTGTTTTTT
-	16	TRBV20-1	TRBJ2-1	-	CSARGVMGGSYNEQFF	TGCAGTGCTAGAGGGGTCATGGGGGGCTCCTACAATGAGCAGTTCTTC
-	12	TRBV29-1	TRBJ1-1	-	CSVWAGNTEAFF	TGCAGCGTCTGGGCGGGGAACACTGAAGCTTTCTTT
-	11	TRBV29-1	TRBJ2-3	few	CSVELGDTPYF	TGCAGCGTTGAACTAGGAGATACGCCGTATTTT
-	14	TRBV5-1	TRBJ2-7	-	CASSLVPSPNEQYF	TGCGCCAGCAGCTTGGTGCCTTCTCCTAACGAGCAGTACTTC
-	13	TRBV9	TRBJ2-2	-	CASSVPGTGELFF	TGTGCCAGCAGCGTCCCGGGTACCGGGGAGCTGTTTTTT
-	14	TRBV9	TRBJ1-1	once	CASSVEGHNTEAFF	TGTGCCAGCAGCGTAGAGGGCCATAACACTGAAGCTTTCTTT
TRBD1	17	TRBV4-1	TRBJ1-2	-	CASSQGNRGDVLRSYTF	TGCGCCAGCAGCCAAGGTAACAGGGGGGACGTATTGAGGAGCTACACCTTC
TRBD2	15	TRBV5-1	TRBJ2-7	few	CASSFGTSGEYEQYF	TGCGCCAGCAGCTTTGGGACTAGCGGGGAATACGAGCAGTACTTC
TRBD1	16	TRBV15	TRBJ1-1	-	CATSRPWDRGSSEAFF	TGTGCCACCAGCAGACCTTGGGACAGGGGTTCCTCTGAAGCTTTCTTT
TRBD1	14	TRBV5-1	TRBJ1-6	-	CASSSGQGDSPLHF	TGCGCCAGCAGCTCGGGACAGGGAGATTCACCCCTCCACTTT
-	13	TRBV20-1	TRBJ1-1	-	CSAADRLNTEAFF	TGCAGTGCCGCAGACAGGCTGAACACTGAAGCTTTCTTT
-	14	TRBV6-1	TRBJ2-1	few	CAGTRVGGHNEQFF	TGTGCCGGGACTCGGGTGGGCGGGCACAATGAGCAGTTCTTC
-	14	TRBV24-1	TRBJ1-2	-	CATSDSQETGGYTF	TGTGCCACCAGTGATTCTCAGGAGACCGGGGGCTACACCTTC
-	14	TRBV29-1	TRBJ1-2	many	CSGNALDGDYGYTF	TGCAGCGGTAATGCGCTTGACGGAGACTATGGCTACACCTTC
-	14	TRBV20-1	TRBJ2-1	-	CSALAADSYNEQFF	TGCAGTGCATTAGCGGCGGACTCCTACAATGAGCAGTTCTTC
-	14	TRBV29-1	TRBJ1-1	many	CSVESGEGNTEAFF	TGCAGCGTTGAATCCGGGGAGGGGAACACTGAAGCTTTCTTT
-	15	TRBV5-1	TRBJ2-1	few	CASSQVPGLYNEQFF	TGCGCCAGCAGCCAGGTCCCGGGACTTTACAATGAGCAGTTCTTC
-	15	TRBV20-1	TRBJ1-4	many	CSARGQASTNEKLFF	TGCAGTGCTAGAGGGCAAGCCTCAACTAATGAAAAACTGTTTTTT
TRBD1	14	TRBV6-1	TRBJ1-1	-	CASIRDRGRTEAFF	TGTGCCAGCATTCGGGACAGGGGACGAACTGAAGCTTTCTTT
-	14	TRBV7-9	TRBJ1-1	-	CASSFLGLNTEAFF	TGTGCCAGCAGCTTCCTAGGGCTGAACACTGAAGCTTTCTTT
-	14	TRBV9	TRBJ1-5	many	CASSVEGGHQPQHF	TGTGCCAGCAGCGTAGAGGGGGGTCATCAGCCCCAGCATTTT
TRBD2	16	TRBV20-1	TRBJ2-1	-	CSARGGSSGGAGEQFF	TGCAGTGCTAGAGGAGGATCTAGCGGGGGGGCTGGTGAGCAGTTCTTC
-	13	TRBV11-2	TRBJ1-1	many	CASSLVPGGEAFF	TGTGCCAGCAGCTTAGTCCCGGGGGGTGAAGCTTTCTTT
-	12	TRBV20-1	TRBJ1-1	many	CSADGQNTEAFF	TGCAGTGCTGACGGACAAAACACTGAAGCTTTCTTT
-	12	TRBV5-4	TRBJ2-3	-	CASNFSSDTQYF	TGTGCCAGCAACTTCTCGTCTGATACGCAGTATTTT
TRBD1	13	TRBV19	TRBJ1-1	-	CGAGQGLNTEAFF	TGTGGGGCGGGACAGGGGTTGAACACTGAAGCTTTCTTT
TRBD2	15	TRBV20-1	TRBJ2-3	-	CSGRLAGLTTDTQYF	TGCAGTGGACGACTAGCGGGGTTAACCACAGATACGCAGTATTTT
TRBD1	16	TRBV9	TRBJ2-2	-	CASSGGTGSLSGELFF	TGTGCCAGCAGCGGAGGGACAGGGTCTCTGTCCGGGGAGCTGTTTTTT
-	11	TRBV11-2	TRBJ2-3	few	CASSLEVTQYF	TGTGCCAGCAGCTTAGAGGTTACGCAGTATTTT